This entry is about one TCR beta chain. These data belong to a study of blood T cell repertoires in COVID-19. Overall study context: Spain, Italy and the United States supplied samples that represented acute and convalescent COVID-19. PBMCs, B-cell-depleted T cells, or T cells were the source of the cDNA or gDNA that made up the material.

This CDR3 spans 12 amino acids. Trimming removed 3 bases at V and 11 bases at J, with 13 bases between. The germline V gene encodes CDR1 MDHEN and CDR2 SYDVKM. Method: immunoSEQ multiplex PCR; TCRdb's copy keeps in-frame clones and lacks some. The table lists about 80,000 clones, approximately 76% of them singletons. Sequencing used peripheral blood. The chain employs TRBV28 and TRBJ1-2; D is possibly TRBD1 (6 bases). The receptor's source is a man in his 70s with active or convalescent COVID-19. Here the CDR3 reads CASSLGWTEYTF. CDR3 bases: TGTGCCAGCAGTTTGGGGTGGACAGAGTACACCTTC.